Following are 19 T cell receptor beta chains from one sample sequenced in a study of T cell changes during pregnancy in multiple sclerosis. The table came from immunoSEQ multiplex PCR; TCRdb's copy has only in-frame clones and leaves some out. The table includes tens of thousands of clones, 94% detected once. The sequenced sample was peripheral blood, obtained after pregnancy. Every receptor here comes from a female donor in good health, enrolled as a control in a pregnancy study.

This chain uses TRBV28 with TRBJ2-7; maybe TRBD2 (5 bases). V gave up 4 bases and J gave up 6 bases, with 13 bases separating them. Germline CDR1 is MDHEN and CDR2 is SYDVKM. The length of the CDR3 is 13 residues. The chain's CDR3 is CASSYRGGGEQYF. The CDR3 region has the DNA TGTGCCAGCAGTTATAGAGGAGGAGGCGAGCAGTACTTC.

The chain carries TRBV28 and TRBJ2-7, with 7 bases fitting TRBD1. There are 16 residues in the CDR3. Germline CDR1 and CDR2: MDHEN and SYDVKM. V was pared by 6 bases and J by 1 base, with 12 bases of the junction left unmatched. The CDR3 loop reads CASRLRSTGRSYEQYF. DNA for the CDR3: TGTGCCAGCAGACTACGCTCGACAGGGAGATCCTACGAGCAGTACTTC.

V gene TRBV2 combines with J gene TRBJ2-3; D unresolved. The V and J ends lost 3 bases and 0 bases respectively, with 4 bases between them. Germline lookup yields CDR1 SNHLY and CDR2 FYNNEI. The CDR3 totals 13 residues. CDR3 bases: TGTGCCAGCAGTGACAGAAGCACAGATACGCAGTATTTT. Its protein product is CASSDRSTDTQYF. Full variable domain (missing parts from reference TRBV2 and TRBJ2-3): EPEVTQTPSHQVTQMGQEVILRCVPISNHLYFYWYRQILGQKVEFLVSFYNNEISEKSEIFDDQFSVERPDGSNFTLKIRSTKLEDSAMYFCASSDRSTDTQYFGPGTRLTVL.

This clone is a singleton in its sample. The chain has TRBV4-1 and TRBJ2-3; the match to TRBD2 covers 10 bases. The V gene's germline CDR1 is MGHRA and CDR2 YSYEKL. Germline trimming cut 0 bases from V and 9 bases from J; bases unmatched to any gene: 9. The length of the CDR3 is 16 residues. CDR3 sequence: CASSQDPAGGGQTQYF. CDR3 DNA sequence: TGCGCCAGCAGCCAAGATCCAGCGGGAGGGGGGCAAACGCAGTATTTT.

The genes are TRBV7-9 and TRBJ2-7, with 12 bases fitting TRBD1. Germline V gene data show CDR1 as SEHNR and CDR2 as FQNEAQ (reference sequence). This CDR3 has 16 amino acids. V lost 3 bases and J lost 3; bases outside the gene matches: 6. CDR3 nucleotide sequence: TGTGCCAGCAGCTTCTCGGGACAGGGGGCGTTCTACGAGCAGTACTTC. This encodes CASSFSGQGAFYEQYF.

The chain uses TRBV21-1 and TRBJ2-1; the table names TRBD2, a call not compared with the DNA. TRBV21-1 is termed a pseudogene. The CDR3 sequence is 16 residues long. CDR3 DNA sequence: TGTGCCAGGCAGCGCGGAGGGACTAGCGGGGGGAATGAGCAGTTCTTC. Translating it yields CARQRGGTSGGNEQFF.

This chain links TRBV2 with TRBJ1-3; weak D call: TRBD1 (5 bases). V dropped 4 bases and J dropped 3 bases, with 10 bases sitting between them. Germline lookup yields CDR1 SNHLY and CDR2 FYNNEI. There are 14 residues in the CDR3. The DNA for the CDR3 is TGTGCCAGCAGTGGACAGACCGGTGGAAACACCATATATTTT. Its protein is CASSGQTGGNTIYF.

In DNA form, the CDR3 reads TGTGCCAGCAGTTGGAGGCAGGGGTCAGATACGCAGTATTTT. Translation: CASSWRQGSDTQYF. The rearrangement uses TRBV6-5 and TRBJ2-3, with a weak D call TRBD1 (6 bases). V was shortened by 4 bases and J by 4 bases, with 12 bases between the two germline ends. The CDR3 totals 14 residues. Germline values: CDR1 MNHEY, CDR2 SVGAGI.

This clone was picked up a small number of times. V and J are TRBV4-1 and TRBJ1-2; D remains ambiguous. CDR3 length: 15 residues. The germline V gene has CDR1 MGHRA and CDR2 YSYEKL. V lost 1 base, J lost 3 bases, and 12 bases lay in between. The CDR3 region is CASSQAMSSYYGYTF. Here the CDR3 DNA reads TGCGCCAGCAGCCAAGCTATGAGTAGCTACTATGGCTACACCTTC.

The J gene is TRBJ2-7, the V gene TRBV28; 8 nucleotides line up with TRBD1. The CDR3 sequence is 15 residues long. Germline-derived CDR1 and CDR2 are MDHEN and SYDVKM. The V and J ends lost 2 bases and 6 bases, in that order; junction bases with no gene match: 9. The CDR3 protein is CASSLRDRILVEQYF. The CDR3 nucleotides read TGTGCCAGCAGTTTAAGGGACAGGATTTTGGTCGAGCAGTACTTC.

This chain uses TRBV29-1 with TRBJ1-1, with D perhaps matching TRBD1 (5 bases). The CDR3 contains 14 residues. Germline V lookup: CDR1 SQVTM, CDR2 ANQGSEA. V lost 3 bases, J lost 1 base, and 12 bases lay in between. CDR3 in amino acids: CSVDGDTGNTEAFF. The DNA of the CDR3 is TGCAGCGTTGATGGTGACACAGGGAACACTGAAGCTTTCTTT.

The genes are TRBV5-5 and TRBJ2-7; 12 bases line up with TRBD1. The germline V gene encodes CDR1 SGHKS and CDR2 YYEKEE (reference sequence). With 5 bases clipped from V and 4 bases from J, the junction kept 13 bases outside the gene matches. CDR3 size: 17 residues. The CDR3 region is CASSKRGTGGPSYEQYF. Here the CDR3 DNA reads TGTGCCAGCAGTAAACGGGGGACAGGGGGCCCCTCTTACGAGCAGTACTTC. Full variable domain (remainder filled in from reference TRBV5-5 and TRBJ2-7): DAGVTQSPTHLIKTRGQQVTLRCSPISGHKSVSWYQQVLGQGPQFIFQYYEKEERGRGNFPDRFSARQFPNYSSELNVNALLLGDSALYLCASSKRGTGGPSYEQYFGPGTRLTVT.

CDR3 protein: CASSLETGSKVSYEQYF. As DNA, the CDR3 is TGCGCCAGCAGCTTGGAGACAGGCTCAAAGGTCTCCTACGAGCAGTACTTC. The rearrangement joins TRBV5-1 to TRBJ2-7; tentative D call: TRBD1 (6 bases). Trimming cost V 0 bases and J 0 bases, with 16 bases left between them. The germline V gene has CDR1 SGHRS and CDR2 YFSETQ. The CDR3 is made up of 17 amino acids.

The chain joins TRBV18 to TRBJ1-1; D unclear. The germline V gene has CDR1 KGHSH and CDR2 LQKENI. V was cut by 3 bases and J by 1 base, with 6 bases left in between. The CDR3 contains 13 residues. CDR3 in amino acids: CASSPWRNTEAFF. The CDR3 region has the DNA TGTGCCAGCTCACCTTGGAGGAACACTGAAGCTTTCTTT.

The rearrangement joins TRBV19 to TRBJ1-2; 9 bases align to TRBD1. This CDR3 comprises 15 residues. Germline trimming cut 4 bases from V and 5 bases from J; bases unmatched to any gene: 8. Germline V lookup: CDR1 LNHDA, CDR2 SQIVND (reference sequence). The CDR3, as DNA: TGTGCCAGTAGTACCCCCGGCGGACAGGGGTATGGCTACACCTTC. Translation gives CASSTPGGQGYGYTF.

The chain employs TRBV29-1 and TRBJ2-2, with a tentative D call TRBD1 (5 bases). The CDR3 runs 16 residues. V was cut by 5 bases and J by 3 bases, with 19 bases left in between. Per germline, CDR1 SQVTM and CDR2 ANQGSEA. The CDR3: CSVLDAVQGYTGELFF. DNA of the CDR3: TGCAGCGTTCTTGACGCGGTCCAGGGATACACCGGGGAGCTGTTTTTT.

V usage is TRBV9 and J usage is TRBJ2-7; the D gene is possibly TRBD1 (6 bases). Germline V gene sequence: CDR1 SGDLS, CDR2 YYNGEE. Trimming stripped 3 bases from V and 2 bases from J, with 15 bases between. The CDR3 length is 15 residues. The CDR3 here is CASSATGTPTYEQYF. The CDR3 region has the DNA TGTGCCAGCAGCGCTACCGGGACACCGACCTACGAGCAGTACTTC.

This chain links TRBV6-1 with TRBJ2-1; D call uncertain. Germline assignment: CDR1 MNHNS and CDR2 SASEGT. V dropped 3 bases and J dropped 4 bases, with 10 bases sitting between them. CDR3 length equals 14 residues. This CDR3 is CASSDVTTYNEQFF. The CDR3 DNA reads TGTGCCAGCAGTGACGTGACAACTTACAATGAGCAGTTCTTC.

CDR3 amino acids: CASSSTSGDDDVGTDTQYF. The DNA for the CDR3 is TGTGCCAGCAGTTCGACTAGCGGAGACGATGATGTGGGCACAGATACGCAGTATTTT. J is TRBJ2-3 and V is TRBV27; 9 bases agree with TRBD2. The J segment lost 1 base and the V segment lost 4 bases, leaving 15 bases of the junction unmatched. CDR3 size: 19 residues. The germline V gene has CDR1 MNHEY and CDR2 SMNVEV (reference sequence).